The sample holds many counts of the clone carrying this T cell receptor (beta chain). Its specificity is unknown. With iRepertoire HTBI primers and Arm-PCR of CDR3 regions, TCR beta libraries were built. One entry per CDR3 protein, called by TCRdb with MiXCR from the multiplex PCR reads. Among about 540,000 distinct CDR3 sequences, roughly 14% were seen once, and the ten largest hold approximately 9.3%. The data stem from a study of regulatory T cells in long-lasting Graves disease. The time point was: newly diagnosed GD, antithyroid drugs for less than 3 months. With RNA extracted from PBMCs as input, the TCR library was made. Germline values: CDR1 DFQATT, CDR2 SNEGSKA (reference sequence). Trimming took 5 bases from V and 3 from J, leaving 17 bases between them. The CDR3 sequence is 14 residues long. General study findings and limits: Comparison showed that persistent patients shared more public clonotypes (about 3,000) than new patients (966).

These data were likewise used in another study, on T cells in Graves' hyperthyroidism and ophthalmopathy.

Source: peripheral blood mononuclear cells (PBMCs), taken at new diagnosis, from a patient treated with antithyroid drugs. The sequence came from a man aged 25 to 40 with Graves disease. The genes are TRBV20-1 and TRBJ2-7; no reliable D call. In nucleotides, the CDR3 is TGCAGTGCTTCTCTCCGGCGCGGTGGCTACGAGCAGTACTTC. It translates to CSASLRRGGYEQYF.